The rows below give T cell receptor beta chains drawn from one sample of a study of T cell changes during pregnancy in multiple sclerosis. Using immunoSEQ multiplex PCR, the repertoire was profiled, and TCRdb retains in-frame clones only, with some absent. This sample carries some 120,000 clones, roughly nine tenths of them seen once, and the ten largest clones take about 1.5%. Sample: peripheral blood, taken in the third trimester of pregnancy. These receptors were collected from a female donor with multiple sclerosis, enrolled in a pregnancy study. CDR3s include the opening cysteine and the closing phenylalanine or tryptophan. The D gene is left open where the match is weak. Clone size is shown for a subset of rows, as once, few, many or a class of expanded clone.

j_call: TRBJ1-1; d_call: .; clone_size: once; v_call: TRBV11-3; cdr3_aa: CASSLDQGTEAFF; cdr3_nt: TGTGCCAGCAGCTTGGATCAGGGTACTGAAGCTTTCTTT
j_call: TRBJ1-1; d_call: .; clone_size: .; v_call: TRBV7-8; cdr3_aa: CASSSRGTSTEAFF; cdr3_nt: TGTGCCAGCAGCTCAAGGGGAACGAGCACTGAAGCTTTCTTT
j_call: TRBJ2-3; d_call: .; clone_size: .; v_call: TRBV6-5; cdr3_aa: CARTGPIDTQYF; cdr3_nt: TGTGCCAGGACAGGTCCGATAGATACGCAGTATTTT
j_call: TRBJ1-5; d_call: TRBD1; clone_size: .; v_call: TRBV29-1; cdr3_aa: CSVGQGDGQPQHF; cdr3_nt: TGCAGCGTTGGACAGGGGGATGGTCAGCCCCAGCATTTT
j_call: TRBJ2-5; d_call: TRBD2; clone_size: .; v_call: TRBV5-1; cdr3_aa: CASSLAPSGSGETQYF; cdr3_nt: TGCGCCAGCAGCTTGGCCCCTAGCGGGAGCGGAGAGACCCAGTACTTC
j_call: TRBJ1-3; d_call: .; clone_size: .; v_call: TRBV4-2; cdr3_aa: CASSQDRQLSGNTIYF; cdr3_nt: TGTGCCAGCAGCCAAGATCGACAGCTCTCTGGAAACACCATATATTTT
j_call: TRBJ2-7; d_call: .; clone_size: .; v_call: TRBV7-6; cdr3_aa: CASSPKEEGAPPYEQYF; cdr3_nt: TGTGCCAGCAGCCCGAAGGAGGAGGGGGCACCCCCCTACGAGCAGTACTTC
j_call: TRBJ2-7; d_call: TRBD1; clone_size: once; v_call: TRBV28; cdr3_aa: CASMIEGTGGAEQYF; cdr3_nt: TGTGCCAGCATGATCGAAGGGACAGGGGGCGCCGAGCAGTACTTC
j_call: TRBJ2-1; d_call: TRBD1; clone_size: once; v_call: TRBV11-1; cdr3_aa: CASSSLNRGMNNEQFF; cdr3_nt: TGTGCCAGCAGCTCTTTAAACAGGGGTATGAACAATGAGCAGTTCTTC
j_call: TRBJ1-2; d_call: .; clone_size: .; v_call: TRBV27; cdr3_aa: CASSSDRLYGYTF; cdr3_nt: TGTGCCAGCAGCTCTGACAGGTTGTATGGCTACACCTTC
j_call: TRBJ2-7; d_call: .; clone_size: .; v_call: TRBV4-2; cdr3_aa: CASSQVSSGSPYEQYF; cdr3_nt: TGTGCCAGCAGCCAAGTAAGCAGCGGTTCGCCCTACGAGCAGTACTTC
j_call: TRBJ2-7; d_call: .; clone_size: .; v_call: TRBV27; cdr3_aa: CASKRNPDSFDEQYF; cdr3_nt: TGTGCCAGCAAGCGTAACCCGGACAGCTTCGACGAGCAGTACTTC
j_call: TRBJ1-2; d_call: TRBD1; clone_size: .; v_call: TRBV6-1; cdr3_aa: CASSEQSGTGYGYTF; cdr3_nt: TGTGCCAGCAGTGAACAATCGGGGACAGGATATGGCTACACCTTC
j_call: TRBJ2-4; d_call: TRBD2; clone_size: .; v_call: TRBV30; cdr3_aa: CAGASGGKNIQYF; cdr3_nt: TGTGCCGGAGCTAGCGGGGGCAAAAACATTCAGTACTTC
j_call: TRBJ2-1; d_call: TRBD2; clone_size: .; v_call: TRBV7-2; cdr3_aa: CASRTGLGWGLHNEQFF; cdr3_nt: TGTGCCAGCAGAACTGGACTAGGGTGGGGGTTACACAATGAGCAGTTCTTC
j_call: TRBJ1-2; d_call: TRBD1; clone_size: .; v_call: TRBV15; cdr3_aa: CATSARYPGQGPPTF; cdr3_nt: TGTGCCACCAGCGCGCGCTATCCGGGACAGGGGCCTCCAACCTTC
j_call: TRBJ2-7; d_call: .; clone_size: .; v_call: TRBV7-8; cdr3_aa: CASSLGRGPYEQYF; cdr3_nt: TGTGCCAGCAGCTTAGGCCGTGGCCCCTACGAGCAGTACTTC
j_call: TRBJ2-1; d_call: .; clone_size: .; v_call: TRBV28; cdr3_aa: CASSRATNEQFF; cdr3_nt: TGTGCCAGCAGCAGGGCAACCAATGAGCAGTTCTTC
j_call: TRBJ2-7; d_call: .; clone_size: .; v_call: TRBV5-1; cdr3_aa: CASSSWTDSYEQYF; cdr3_nt: TGCGCCAGCAGCTCCTGGACTGATTCCTACGAGCAGTACTTC
j_call: TRBJ2-5; d_call: .; clone_size: .; v_call: TRBV10-3; cdr3_aa: CAISEYPNRVRAETQYF; cdr3_nt: TGTGCCATCAGTGAGTACCCTAACAGGGTTCGAGCGGAGACCCAGTACTTC
j_call: TRBJ2-3; d_call: .; clone_size: .; v_call: TRBV5-1; cdr3_aa: CASGGRRASTDTQYF; cdr3_nt: TGCGCCAGTGGGGGCAGGAGAGCTAGCACAGATACGCAGTATTTT
j_call: TRBJ2-5; d_call: TRBD2; clone_size: .; v_call: TRBV9; cdr3_aa: CASSLGGAGVAETQYF; cdr3_nt: TGTGCCAGCAGCCTCGGAGGCGCGGGAGTGGCGGAGACCCAGTACTTC
j_call: TRBJ2-2; d_call: TRBD2; clone_size: .; v_call: TRBV7-9; cdr3_aa: CASATLAGVTGELFF; cdr3_nt: TGTGCCAGCGCGACCCTAGCGGGAGTCACCGGGGAGCTGTTTTTT
j_call: TRBJ2-5; d_call: TRBD2; clone_size: .; v_call: TRBV5-4; cdr3_aa: CASSSKLAGQETQYF; cdr3_nt: TGTGCCAGCAGCTCAAAACTAGCGGGGCAAGAGACCCAGTACTTC
j_call: TRBJ2-1; d_call: TRBD1; clone_size: .; v_call: TRBV5-8; cdr3_aa: CASSLAGTGYNEQFF; cdr3_nt: TGTGCCAGCAGCTTGGCCGGGACAGGGTACAATGAGCAGTTCTTC
j_call: TRBJ2-3; d_call: TRBD2; clone_size: .; v_call: TRBV7-9; cdr3_aa: CASSPPGSGYTDTQYF; cdr3_nt: TGTGCCAGCAGCCCCCCGGGTAGCGGGTACACAGATACGCAGTATTTT
j_call: TRBJ2-1; d_call: TRBD2; clone_size: .; v_call: TRBV5-1; cdr3_aa: CASSLGLAGGPDYNEQFF; cdr3_nt: TGCGCCAGCAGCTTGGGACTAGCGGGAGGGCCGGACTACAATGAGCAGTTCTTC
j_call: TRBJ2-7; d_call: TRBD2; clone_size: .; v_call: TRBV28; cdr3_aa: CASSLSSGRYLYEQYF; cdr3_nt: TGTGCCAGCAGTTTATCGAGCGGGAGGTACCTCTACGAGCAGTACTTC
j_call: TRBJ1-2; d_call: .; clone_size: .; v_call: TRBV5-1; cdr3_aa: CASSSPGGTNYGYTF; cdr3_nt: TGCGCCAGCAGCTCCCCCGGGGGTACTAACTATGGCTACACCTTC
j_call: TRBJ2-7; d_call: .; clone_size: .; v_call: TRBV5-5; cdr3_aa: CASSLGTSVYEQYF; cdr3_nt: TGTGCCAGCAGCTTGGGGACATCTGTCTACGAGCAGTACTTC
j_call: TRBJ2-1; d_call: TRBD2; clone_size: .; v_call: TRBV7-9; cdr3_aa: CASSPRGEAYNEQFF; cdr3_nt: TGTGCCAGCAGCCCTCGGGGGGAGGCCTACAATGAGCAGTTCTTC
j_call: TRBJ1-2; d_call: .; clone_size: .; v_call: TRBV6-1; cdr3_aa: CAATSLEANYGYTF; cdr3_nt: TGTGCCGCCACCTCCCTCGAGGCTAACTATGGCTACACCTTC
j_call: TRBJ2-3; d_call: TRBD2; clone_size: .; v_call: TRBV27; cdr3_aa: CASRDLAGAPADTQYF; cdr3_nt: TGTGCCAGCAGGGACCTAGCGGGGGCGCCTGCCGATACGCAGTATTTT
j_call: TRBJ2-5; d_call: .; clone_size: .; v_call: TRBV11-3; cdr3_aa: CVSSSSRGDGGETQYF; cdr3_nt: TGTGTCAGCAGCTCCAGCAGGGGGGACGGTGGAGAGACCCAGTACTTC
j_call: TRBJ2-2; d_call: .; clone_size: .; v_call: TRBV27; cdr3_aa: CASSLWSLGAPNAGELFF; cdr3_nt: TGTGCCAGCAGTTTATGGAGTTTGGGGGCACCCAACGCCGGGGAGCTGTTTTTT
j_call: TRBJ1-4; d_call: .; clone_size: .; v_call: TRBV18; cdr3_aa: CASSTGVANEKLFF; cdr3_nt: TGTGCCAGCTCGACGGGTGTTGCTAATGAAAAACTGTTTTTT
j_call: TRBJ1-2; d_call: TRBD1; clone_size: .; v_call: TRBV4-1; cdr3_aa: CASSKQGLYGYTF; cdr3_nt: TGCGCCAGCAGCAAACAGGGGCTCTATGGCTACACCTTC
j_call: TRBJ2-1; d_call: TRBD2; clone_size: .; v_call: TRBV9; cdr3_aa: CASSVALAGARDNEQFF; cdr3_nt: TGTGCCAGCAGCGTAGCTCTAGCGGGAGCACGGGACAATGAGCAGTTCTTC
j_call: TRBJ1-4; d_call: TRBD1; clone_size: .; v_call: TRBV7-9; cdr3_aa: CASRWTGGSEKLFF; cdr3_nt: TGTGCCAGTCGGTGGACAGGGGGTAGTGAAAAACTGTTTTTT
j_call: TRBJ2-1; d_call: .; clone_size: .; v_call: TRBV7-6; cdr3_aa: CASSYRRAGGYNEQFF; cdr3_nt: TGTGCCAGCAGCTACCGGAGGGCAGGGGGCTACAATGAGCAGTTCTTC
j_call: TRBJ1-2; d_call: TRBD1; clone_size: .; v_call: TRBV10-1; cdr3_aa: CASSLTGGADFYGYTF; cdr3_nt: TGCGCCAGCAGTCTTACAGGGGGCGCCGATTTCTATGGCTACACCTTC
j_call: TRBJ2-1; d_call: TRBD2; clone_size: .; v_call: TRBV19; cdr3_aa: CASRMGPSGSGEQFF; cdr3_nt: TGTGCCAGTAGAATGGGGCCTAGCGGGAGTGGGGAGCAGTTCTTC
j_call: TRBJ2-1; d_call: TRBD2; clone_size: .; v_call: TRBV28; cdr3_aa: CASSLLAGVPNEQFF; cdr3_nt: TGTGCCAGCAGTCTACTAGCGGGAGTCCCCAATGAGCAGTTCTTC
j_call: TRBJ2-2; d_call: .; clone_size: .; v_call: TRBV9; cdr3_aa: CASSVGGKNTGELFF; cdr3_nt: TGTGCCAGCAGCGTTGGCGGGAAGAACACCGGGGAGCTGTTTTTT
j_call: TRBJ2-7; d_call: .; clone_size: .; v_call: TRBV5-1; cdr3_aa: CASSLRGTGPRYEQYF; cdr3_nt: TGCGCCAGCAGCTTGAGGGGCACCGGGCCGCGTTACGAGCAGTACTTC
j_call: TRBJ2-5; d_call: TRBD2; clone_size: .; v_call: TRBV7-3; cdr3_aa: CASSLSGGEETQYF; cdr3_nt: TGTGCCAGCAGTTTATCCGGGGGGGAAGAGACCCAGTACTTC
j_call: TRBJ1-6; d_call: .; clone_size: .; v_call: TRBV30; cdr3_aa: CAWKRMTASHSPLHF; cdr3_nt: TGTGCCTGGAAGCGTATGACAGCTTCGCATTCACCCCTCCACTTT
j_call: TRBJ1-1; d_call: TRBD1; clone_size: .; v_call: TRBV27; cdr3_aa: CASSFRGPNTEAFF; cdr3_nt: TGTGCCAGCAGTTTCAGGGGGCCGAACACTGAAGCTTTCTTT
j_call: TRBJ2-7; d_call: TRBD1; clone_size: .; v_call: TRBV6-5; cdr3_aa: CASSFGTGGPYEQYF; cdr3_nt: TGTGCCAGCAGTTTCGGGACAGGGGGGCCCTACGAGCAGTACTTC